These T cell receptor beta chains were read from a single sample in a study of blood T cell repertoires in COVID-19. This table comes from immunoSEQ multiplex PCR, and its TCRdb copy is limited to in-frame clones, with some not included. The repertoire holds nearly 200,000 clones, with about 88% as singletons. Material for sequencing was peripheral blood. Every receptor here comes from a woman aged 40-49 years who had recovered from COVID-19. Both conserved end residues are trimmed from each CDR3. Only some rows state a clone size, as once, few, many or a class for expanded clones.

ASSLGTSGSYEQY	TRBV4-1	-	TRBJ2-7
SVGQGQETQY	TRBV29-1	-	TRBJ2-5
ASSYGTGREAF	TRBV6-5	-	TRBJ1-1
ASSTSTLKPQH	TRBV19	few	TRBJ1-5
ASRGDPSYEQY	TRBV18	-	TRBJ2-7
ASSRQGSNTGELF	TRBV6-2/TRBV6-3	-	TRBJ2-2
ASSIAGDSYNEQF	TRBV19	-	TRBJ2-1
ASGFPGGSYEQY	TRBV12-5	-	TRBJ2-7
ASSPSRGGNEKLF	TRBV7-8	-	TRBJ1-4
ASSELNGQGPEAF	TRBV6-2/TRBV6-3	-	TRBJ1-1
ASSFGATNTIY	TRBV28	-	TRBJ1-3
ASNSGRYSLNYGYT	TRBV19	-	TRBJ1-2
SVVRGLNTGELF	TRBV29-1	-	TRBJ2-2